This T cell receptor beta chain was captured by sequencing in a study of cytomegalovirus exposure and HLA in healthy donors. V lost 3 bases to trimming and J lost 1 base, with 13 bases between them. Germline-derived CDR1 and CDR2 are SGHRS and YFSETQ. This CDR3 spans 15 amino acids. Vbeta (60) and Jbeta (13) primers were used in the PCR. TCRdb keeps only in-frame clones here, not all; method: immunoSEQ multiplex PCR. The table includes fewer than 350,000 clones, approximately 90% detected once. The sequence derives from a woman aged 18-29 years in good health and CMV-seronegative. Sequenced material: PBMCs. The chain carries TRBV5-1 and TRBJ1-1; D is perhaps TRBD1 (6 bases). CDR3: CASSSQGIGNTEAFF. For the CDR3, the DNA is TGCGCCAGCAGCTCCCAGGGGATTGGGAACACTGAAGCTTTCTTT.